The 3 T cell receptor beta chains given below trace back to one sample, sequenced in a study of T cell responses to AZD1222 COVID-19 vaccine. Profiling relied on immunoSEQ multiplex PCR, and the TCRdb table lists in-frame clones only, not all of them. In the table there are approximately 150,000 clones, 70% to 90% of which are singletons. The specimen comprised peripheral blood, sampled 28 days after the second dose of the MenACWY control vaccine. These TCRs come from an adult who received the MenACWY meningococcal vaccine as a control.

Here the CDR3 reads CASSENLGGNTEAFF. CDR3 nucleotide sequence: TGCGCCAGCAGCGAGAACTTAGGGGGGAACACTGAAGCTTTCTTT. The rearrangement uses TRBV5-1 and TRBJ1-1; tentatively, D is TRBD1 (6 bases). Per germline, CDR1 SGHRS and CDR2 YFSETQ. Trimming cost V 4 bases and J 1 base, with 14 bases left between them. The CDR3 has 15 amino acids.

The chain recombines TRBV5-6 with TRBJ2-4, with D possibly being TRBD2 (6 bases). Germline assignment: CDR1 SGHDT and CDR2 YYEEEE. The CDR3 is 14 residues long. V was cut by 4 bases and J by 1 base, with 9 bases left in between. The CDR3 DNA reads as TGTGCCAGCAGCGGAGGGTCGGCCAAAAACATTCAGTACTTC. Protein product: CASSGGSAKNIQYF.

CDR3 sequence: CASSQETGISTDTQYF. The CDR3 nucleotides are TGTGCCAGCAGCCAAGAGACAGGGATAAGCACAGATACGCAGTATTTT. The chain has TRBV14 and TRBJ2-3; 7 bases agree with TRBD1. The CDR3 totals 16 residues. Germline values: CDR1 SGHDN, CDR2 FVKESK. J gave up 0 bases and V 0 bases, and 3 bases lay outside the gene matches.